This TCR beta chain was captured in a study of blood T cell repertoires in COVID-19. Study-level background: Whether acute or convalescent, the COVID-19 samples came from the United States, Italy and Spain.

The length of the CDR3 is 17 residues. Trimming at V came to 0 bases and at J to 5 bases, leaving 10 bases not matched to a gene. CDR1 SGHRS and CDR2 YFSETQ come from the germline V gene. Sequencing used immunoSEQ multiplex PCR; TCRdb keeps in-frame clones, though not all of them. Found here are just over 90,000 clones, 85% to 90% of them singletons; the top ten hold less than 2%. The J gene is TRBJ2-3, the V gene TRBV5-1, with TRBD1 identical over 9 bases. The specimen sequenced was peripheral blood. This receptor was identified in a human donor with active COVID-19. The donor label of this sample is uncertain. The CDR3 nucleotides are TGCGCCAGCAGCTTGGGATTCGGGACAGGGTCTATAGATACGCAGTATTTT. Encoded protein: CASSLGFGTGSIDTQYF.